The 5 T cell receptor beta chains below come from one sample, sequenced in a study of identifying expanded T cells in peripheral blood (dated by TCRdb to about 2019). The library was made by the immunoSEQ multiplex PCR assay. TCRdb carries this immuneACCESS record with in-frame sequences only. Its versions omit some clonotypes, under half of them owing to an unresolved V gene in the studies checked, with the rest unexplained. Counted in this sample were more than 90,000 clones; approximately 88% of them appeared once. The ten largest account for about a sixth of the sample. Sequenced sample: blood. These receptors were collected from a person aged 18 to 75 in good health.

This clone was picked up one time. The J gene is TRBJ2-5, the V gene TRBV18; D gene uncertain. Trimming pared 4 bases from V and 5 bases from J, leaving 11 bases between. Germline CDR1 and CDR2: KGHSH and LQKENI. The CDR3 is made up of 13 amino acids. The CDR3 protein is CASSQQSHETQYF. The CDR3, as DNA: TGTGCCAGCTCACAACAGTCTCATGAGACCCAGTACTTC.

This clone is a singleton in its sample. The rearrangement links TRBV7-8 to TRBJ2-2; 11 positions match TRBD2. V lost 4 bases and J lost 5; bases outside the gene matches: 6. CDR1 is SGHVS, CDR2 FQNEAQ, per germline. The length of the CDR3 is 16 residues. Here the CDR3 DNA reads TGTGCCAGCAGCTATAGCGGGGGGGCCCGGACCGGGGAGCTGTTTTTT. Its protein is CASSYSGGARTGELFF. Together with reference TRBV7-8 and TRBJ2-2, the CDR3 gives the full variable domain: GAGVSQSPRYKVAKRGQDVALRCDPISGHVSLFWYQQALGQGPEFLTYFQNEAQLDKSGLPSDRFFAERPEGSVSTLKIQRTQQEDSAVYLCASSYSGGARTGELFFGEGSRLTVL.

The genes are TRBV19 and TRBJ1-6; tentative D call: TRBD1 (5 bases). Germline CDR1 LNHDA, CDR2 SQIVND (reference sequence). The CDR3 extends over 14 amino acids. V lost 10 bases to trimming and J lost 3 bases, with 13 bases between them. The CDR3 spells CATRRGLYNSPLHF. CDR3 nucleotides: TGTGCCACCAGGAGGGGCCTCTATAATTCACCCCTCCACTTT.

The chain recombines TRBV15 with TRBJ2-2, with D perhaps TRBD1 (5 bases). CDR3 length: 13 amino acids. Trimming cost V 6 bases and J 4 bases, with 9 bases left between them. Germline V gene lookup returns CDR1 LNHNV and CDR2 YYDKDF (reference sequence). The CDR3 region is CATRGRLTGELFF. The CDR3 DNA follows: TGTGCCACCAGGGGGCGCCTCACCGGGGAGCTGTTTTTT.

J is TRBJ2-4 and V is TRBV6-1; no clear D gene. This CDR3 spans 13 amino acids. V dropped 1 base and J dropped 4 bases, with 5 bases sitting between them. Germline V CDR1 and CDR2: MNHNS, SASEGT. CDR3 sequence: CASSEVQKNIQYF. DNA for the CDR3: TGTGCCAGCAGTGAAGTACAGAAAAACATTCAGTACTTC.